The clone carrying this T cell receptor beta chain occurred many times. Its target is unknown. TCRdb re-derived calls from the RACE reads in MiXCR, one entry per CDR3 protein. The sample comprises some 79,000 distinct CDR3 sequences, 10% of which are singletons, and approximately 4.7% rests with the top ten. Time point denoted: patch test 2, 6 weeks after DPC sensitization. This sample's treatment: therapeutic diphenylcyclopropenone sensitization with weekly scalp DPC. This sample stems from a study of human T cells and chemical hapten exposure. Overall study context: Patch testing was performed with 0.01% DPC on the upper back, with reading at 6 days. Overall study results and limits: No shift was seen in TCRs above 1 in 1000 frequency with DPC sensitization.

The CDR3 totals 14 residues. Trimming took 5 bases from V and 4 from J; bases not matched to a gene: 3. Sequences were derived from whole blood, sampled in connection with sensitization to the hapten diphenylcyclopropenone (DPC). The chain recombines TRBV12-3 or TRBV12-4 with TRBJ1-5, with TRBD1 identical over 9 bases. This TCR was recovered from a woman in her forties or fifties with alopecia areata. Some clones in this sample may be carry-over from other donors' samples. CDR3 sequence reads: CASSRQGGNQPQHF. DNA of the CDR3: TGTGCCAGCAGTAGACAGGGGGGTAATCAGCCCCAGCATTTT.